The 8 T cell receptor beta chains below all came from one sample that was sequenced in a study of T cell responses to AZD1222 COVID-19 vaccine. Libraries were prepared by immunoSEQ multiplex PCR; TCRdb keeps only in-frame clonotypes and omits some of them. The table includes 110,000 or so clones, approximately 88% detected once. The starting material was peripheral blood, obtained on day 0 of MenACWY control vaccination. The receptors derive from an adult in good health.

Here the CDR3 reads CASSESVLGLLHF. CDR3 in DNA: TGTGCCAGCAGCGAGTCCGTGTTGGGCCTCCTCCACTTT. The chain carries TRBV7-2 and TRBJ1-6; D is unclear. CDR1 and CDR2 (germline): SGHTA, FQGNSA. The CDR3 is made up of 13 amino acids. V gave up 5 bases and J gave up 15 bases, with 17 bases separating them.

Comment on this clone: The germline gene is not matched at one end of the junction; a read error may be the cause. The DNA for the CDR3 is TGTGCTAGCAGCTTAGCACAGAACACTGAAGCTTTCTTT. It is translated as CASSLAQNTEAFF. The rearrangement joins TRBV7-7 to TRBJ1-1; no firm D call. This CDR3 contains 13 residues. Germline loops: CDR1 SSHAT, CDR2 FNYEAQ (reference sequence).

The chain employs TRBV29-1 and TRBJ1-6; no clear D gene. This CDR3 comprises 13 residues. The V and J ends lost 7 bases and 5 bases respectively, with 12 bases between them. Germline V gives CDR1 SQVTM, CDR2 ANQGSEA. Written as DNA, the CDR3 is TGCAGCGCTGCCGGCCTAGATAATTCACCCCTCCACTTT. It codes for CSAAGLDNSPLHF.

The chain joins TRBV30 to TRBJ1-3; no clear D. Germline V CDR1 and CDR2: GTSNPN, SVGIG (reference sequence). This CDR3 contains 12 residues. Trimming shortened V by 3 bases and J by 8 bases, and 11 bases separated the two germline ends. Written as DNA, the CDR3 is TGTGCCTGGAGCCAGCCGCAGGACACCATATATTTT. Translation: CAWSQPQDTIYF.

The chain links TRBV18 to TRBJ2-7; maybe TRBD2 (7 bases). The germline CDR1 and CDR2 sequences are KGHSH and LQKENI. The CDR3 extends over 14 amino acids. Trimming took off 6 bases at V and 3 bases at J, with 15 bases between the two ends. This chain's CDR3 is CASSRTGRDYEQYF. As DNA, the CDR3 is TGTGCCAGCTCCCGCACAGGGAGGGACTACGAGCAGTACTTC.

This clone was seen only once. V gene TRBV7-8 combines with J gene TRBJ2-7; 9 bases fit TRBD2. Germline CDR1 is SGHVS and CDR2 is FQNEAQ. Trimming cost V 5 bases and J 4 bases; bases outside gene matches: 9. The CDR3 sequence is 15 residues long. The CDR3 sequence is CASSRRAGGGYEQYF. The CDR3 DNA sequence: TGTGCCAGCAGCCGAAGGGCGGGAGGGGGGTACGAGCAGTACTTC.

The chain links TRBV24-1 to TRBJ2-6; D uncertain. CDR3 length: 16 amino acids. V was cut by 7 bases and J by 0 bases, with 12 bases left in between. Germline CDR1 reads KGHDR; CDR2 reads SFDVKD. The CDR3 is CATSPGRISGANVLTF. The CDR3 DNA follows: TGTGCCACCAGCCCGGGTCGAATCTCTGGGGCCAACGTCCTGACTTTC.

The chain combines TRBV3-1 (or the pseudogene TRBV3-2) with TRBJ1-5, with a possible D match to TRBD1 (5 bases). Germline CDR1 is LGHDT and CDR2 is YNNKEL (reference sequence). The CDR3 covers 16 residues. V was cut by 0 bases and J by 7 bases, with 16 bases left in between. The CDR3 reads CASSQEPGRGSQPQHF. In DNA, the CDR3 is TGTGCCAGCAGCCAAGAGCCGGGAAGGGGATCGCAGCCCCAGCATTTT.